The 30 T cell receptor beta chains listed next were all sequenced from one sample in a study of CD8+ T cells in alopecia areata. Once RNA had been extracted, it was reverse transcribed into cDNA to act as the sequencing template. TCRdb's copy holds only in-frame clones and misses some; the assay was immunoSEQ multiplex PCR. The data contain over 150,000 clones, around three fifths of them seen just once; the ten biggest clones take up roughly 15%. The sample consisted of CD4+ T cells sorted from blood, taken at week 0. Receptors originate from a human donor with alopecia areata.

The genes are TRBV6-1 and TRBJ1-2; possible D gene TRBD1, 6 bases. Trimming shortened V by 1 base and J by 8 bases, and 14 bases separated the two germline ends. The CDR3 is 14 residues long. Germline V gene lookup returns CDR1 MNHNS and CDR2 SASEGT. The CDR3 loop is CASSEEWQGRGYTF. In DNA form, the CDR3 reads TGTGCCAGCAGTGAAGAGTGGCAGGGGCGAGGCTACACCTTC.

J is TRBJ2-2 and V is TRBV9; weak D call: TRBD2 (5 bases). V was trimmed by 1 base and J by 7 bases, leaving 11 bases between them. Germline V gene lookup returns CDR1 SGDLS and CDR2 YYNGEE. This CDR3 spans 14 amino acids. As DNA, the CDR3 is TGTGCCAGCAGCGTAACCGGGATGAGCGGGGAGCTGTTTTTT. Translated, it gives CASSVTGMSGELFF.

V is TRBV5-1 and J is TRBJ2-3; 7 nucleotides align to TRBD2. Looked up from germline, CDR1 is SGHRS and CDR2 is YFSETQ. The CDR3 spans 14 residues. Germline trimming cut 4 bases from V and 3 bases from J; bases unmatched to any gene: 5. The CDR3: CASSPGTTTDTQYF. The CDR3 nucleotides read TGCGCCAGCAGCCCAGGGACTACTACAGATACGCAGTATTTT.

V is TRBV14 and J is TRBJ2-7; D could derive from TRBD1 or TRBD2 (6 bases each). This CDR3 has 15 amino acids. Per germline, CDR1 SGHDN and CDR2 FVKESK. Trimming shortened V by 0 bases and J by 6 bases, and 15 bases separated the two germline ends. The CDR3 reads CASSQDGGGLREQYF. The CDR3 DNA follows: TGTGCCAGCAGCCAAGATGGAGGGGGGTTGCGCGAGCAGTACTTC.

The V and J genes are TRBV27 and TRBJ2-7; 8 bases are shared with TRBD2. The V segment lost 6 bases and the J segment 1 base; nucleotides outside the gene matches: 11. The CDR3 consists of 16 residues. The germline gives CDR1 MNHEY, CDR2 SMNVEV (reference sequence). The DNA of the CDR3 is TGTGCCAGCAGGCGGAGAGGAGCGGGGGTTTCCTACGAGCAGTACTTC. It codes for CASRRRGAGVSYEQYF.

The CDR3 nucleotides are TGTGCCAGCTCACCCCGGACACAGAACACTGAAGCTTTCTTT. This translates into CASSPRTQNTEAFF. This chain links TRBV18 with TRBJ1-1, with TRBD1 as a possible D gene (5 bases). V was shortened by 3 bases and J by 1 base, with 9 bases between the two germline ends. CDR1 and CDR2 (germline): KGHSH, LQKENI. This CDR3 has 14 residues.

A single count supports this clone. The chain carries TRBV6-5 and TRBJ1-2; 7 bases align to TRBD1. Trimming took 6 bases from V and 4 from J; bases not matched to a gene: 5. The CDR3 has 13 residues. The V gene's germline CDR1 is MNHEY and CDR2 SVGAGI. The DNA for the CDR3 is TGTGCCAGCAGCACGGGACAGCGCTATGGCTACACCTTC. Protein sequence: CASSTGQRYGYTF.

This chain uses TRBV10-3 with TRBJ2-5; no reliable D call. The ends were cut back, 10 bases at V and 3 bases at J, with 15 bases in the middle. CDR3 length: 13 amino acids. Per the germline V gene, CDR1 is ENHRY and CDR2 is SYGVKD. For the CDR3, the DNA is TGTGCCACCGGCAGGCCAGGCAAAGAGACCCAGTACTTC. This codes for CATGRPGKETQYF.

The chain combines TRBV5-1 with TRBJ1-2; TRBD1 matches 7 bases. Germline-derived CDR1 and CDR2 are SGHRS and YFSETQ. The CDR3 spans 14 residues. V lost 5 bases and J lost 7; bases outside the gene matches: 11. The CDR3 nucleotides read TGCGCCAGCAGTAACACCGCAGGGGGTGTTGGCTACACCTTC. Encoded protein: CASSNTAGGVGYTF. The full variable domain, rest sourced from reference TRBV5-1 and TRBJ1-2, is KAGVTQTPRYLIKTRGQQVTLSCSPISGHRSVSWYQQTPGQGLQFLFEYFSETQRNKGNFPGRFSGRQFSNSRSEMNVSTLELGDSALYLCASSNTAGGVGYTFGSGTRLTVV.

This clone was found once. The chain combines TRBV5-1 with TRBJ2-1; 7 bases fit TRBD1. This CDR3 contains 15 residues. V lost 1 base to trimming and J lost 2 bases; unmatched junction nucleotides: 3. The germline V gene has CDR1 SGHRS and CDR2 YFSETQ. The CDR3 is CASSLRQGPYNEQFF. The CDR3 region has the DNA TGCGCCAGCAGCTTGCGACAGGGTCCCTACAATGAGCAGTTCTTC.

V and J are TRBV9 and TRBJ2-2; either TRBD1 or TRBD2 may supply D (5 bases each). The CDR3 has 16 residues. Trimming removed 3 bases from V and 6 bases from J, with 18 bases in between. Germline V gene data show CDR1 as SGDLS and CDR2 as YYNGEE. The CDR3 sequence is CASSGVGGAGSGELFF. CDR3 sequence (DNA): TGTGCCAGCAGCGGAGTTGGGGGAGCAGGGTCCGGGGAGCTGTTTTTT.

This clone has just a few counts. The rearrangement links TRBV7-2 to TRBJ2-5, with TRBD1 matching over 9 bases. With the DNA end fitting TRBJ2-7 better, the J assignment may be wrong. The CDR3 sequence is 15 residues long. CDR1 and CDR2 (germline): SGHTA, FQGNSA. CDR3 in amino acids: CASSTRTGETYEQYF. For the CDR3, the DNA is TGTGCCAGCAGCACACGGACAGGGGAGACCTACGAGCAGTACTTC.

This clone was detected only a few times. The sample carries other DNA sequences with the same CDR3. The V call is TRBV10-3, the J call TRBJ2-5; D might be TRBD1 or TRBD2, each matching 5 bases. V was pared by 0 bases and J by 4 bases, with 9 bases between. The CDR3 totals 14 residues. The V gene's germline CDR1 is ENHRY and CDR2 SYGVKD. CDR3 sequence reads: CAISESAGRETQYF. In nucleotides, the CDR3 is TGTGCCATCAGTGAGTCTGCAGGGAGAGAGACCCAGTACTTC.

This clone was observed a handful of times. This chain connects TRBV6-5 to TRBJ1-2, with D unclear. This CDR3 spans 14 amino acids. With 0 bases removed from V and 4 bases from J, the gap between germline ends came to 9 bases. Germline lookup yields CDR1 MNHEY and CDR2 SVGAGI. CDR3 protein: CASSYSLEAYGYTF. In nucleotides, the CDR3 is TGTGCCAGCAGTTACTCATTGGAGGCCTATGGCTACACCTTC.

The chain employs TRBV4-1 and TRBJ1-1; D might be TRBD1 (5 bases). Trimming left V 4 bases short and J 7 bases short, with 13 bases between. The CDR3 spans 13 residues. Germline CDR1 MGHRA, CDR2 YSYEKL. The CDR3 region has the DNA TGCGCCAGCAGCCCCGACGCAGGGTTTGAAGCTTTCTTT. Translated: CASSPDAGFEAFF.

This clone appeared a few times. The chain has TRBV11-1 and TRBJ2-1, with TRBD2 as a possible D gene (7 bases). The V end lost 5 bases, the J end lost 10 bases, and 24 bases lay between the germline ends. This CDR3 region has 16 residues. The germline gives CDR1 SGHAT, CDR2 FQDESV (reference sequence). The DNA for the CDR3 is TGTGCCAGCAGCCGCCGTGGGACACGGGAGGCCCAGGAGCAGTTCTTC. It yields the protein CASSRRGTREAQEQFF.

This chain uses TRBV7-8 with TRBJ1-2; 7 bases match TRBD1. This CDR3 has 14 amino acids. The trim removed 5 bases at V and 8 bases at J, leaving 11 bases unmatched. The V gene's germline CDR1 is SGHVS and CDR2 FQNEAQ. DNA of the CDR3: TGTGCCAGCAGCAATAGAGAGGGGGCGCGGGGCTACACCTTC. Translation gives CASSNREGARGYTF.

A note on this clone: The junction does not match germline at one end; this may be a read error. This sample includes further DNA sequences coding for the same CDR3. The chain links TRBV10-3 to TRBJ2-3; D unresolved. This CDR3 spans 14 amino acids. The germline gives CDR1 ENHRY, CDR2 SYGVKD. The CDR3, as DNA: TGTGCCATCAGTGAGTCTGATGCCCCAGATACGCAGTATTTC. It yields the protein CAISESDAPDTQYF.

This chain links TRBV30 with TRBJ2-1; 7 nucleotides align to TRBD2. The CDR3 length is 14 residues. Trimming removed 0 bases from V and 9 bases from J; junction bases left unmatched: 8. Per germline, CDR1 GTSNPN and CDR2 SVGIG (reference sequence). CDR3 coding DNA: TGTGCCTGGAGTGTACCGGGGGGTTTCCGTGAGCAGTTCTTC. Translation gives CAWSVPGGFREQFF.

There are a few counts of this clone. The chain couples TRBV4-1 to TRBJ1-5; D unclear. Trimming took off 0 bases at V and 5 bases at J, with 11 bases between the two ends. This CDR3 is built from 15 residues. Germline assignment: CDR1 MGHRA and CDR2 YSYEKL. The DNA for the CDR3 is TGCGCCAGCAGCCAAGATTTAGCCAACTATCAGCCCCAGCATTTT. This sequence encodes CASSQDLANYQPQHF.

The J gene is TRBJ1-4, the V gene TRBV7-9; D not certain. Looked up from germline, CDR1 is SEHNR and CDR2 is FQNEAQ (reference sequence). This CDR3 has 14 residues. Deletions cut 5 bases from V and 2 bases from J, with 9 bases between. In nucleotides, the CDR3 is TGTGCCAGCAGCGGGCGAAGCACTAATGAAAAACTGTTTTTT. Translated: CASSGRSTNEKLFF. The entire variable domain, with the rest obtained from reference TRBV7-9 and TRBJ1-4, is as follows: DTGVSQNPRHKITKRGQNVTFRCDPISEHNRLYWYRQTLGQGPEFLTYFQNEAQLEKSRLLSDRFSAERPKGSFSTLEIQRTEQGDSAMYLCASSGRSTNEKLFFGSGTQLSVL.

The CDR3 sequence: CSVARHVAGGDSGTDTQYF. In nucleotides, the CDR3 is TGCAGCGTCGCCAGGCATGTGGCAGGGGGCGATTCGGGCACAGATACGCAGTATTTT. The rearrangement links TRBV29-1 to TRBJ2-3, with TRBD1 matching 8 bases. Per germline, CDR1 SQVTM and CDR2 ANQGSEA. Trimming at V came to 6 bases and at J to 1 base, leaving 21 bases not matched to a gene. The CDR3 has 19 amino acids.

This rearrangement joins TRBV30 to TRBJ1-2; D possibly corresponds to TRBD1 (5 bases). Germline V lookup: CDR1 GTSNPN, CDR2 SVGIG (reference sequence). V lost 0 bases, J lost 1 base, and 12 bases lay in between. The CDR3 covers 15 residues. The CDR3 here is CAWSVLMGGNYGYTF. The CDR3, as DNA: TGTGCCTGGAGTGTACTCATGGGGGGTAACTATGGCTACACCTTC.

The chain is built from TRBV30 and TRBJ2-3; D might be TRBD1 (6 bases). The ends were cut back, 0 bases at V and 7 bases at J, with 14 bases in the middle. The CDR3 totals 14 residues. CDR1 and CDR2 (germline): GTSNPN, SVGIG (reference sequence). The CDR3 reads CAWSVDPGAYTQYF. The CDR3 bases are TGTGCCTGGAGTGTAGATCCAGGGGCCTATACGCAGTATTTT.

V is TRBV6-6 and J is TRBJ2-5, with D possibly matching TRBD1 (5 bases). The CDR3 covers 13 residues. Trimming shortened V by 6 bases and J by 5 bases, and 13 bases separated the two germline ends. CDR1 and CDR2 (germline): MNHNY, SVGAGI (reference sequence). CDR3 residues: CASSKQEYETQYF. CDR3 coding DNA: TGTGCCAGCAGCAAACAGGAGTACGAGACCCAGTACTTC.

V and J are TRBV5-1 and TRBJ2-3; D ambiguous. Germline-derived CDR1 and CDR2 are SGHRS and YFSETQ. This CDR3 has 13 residues. The ends were cut back, 6 bases at V and 3 bases at J, with 11 bases in the middle. This CDR3 is CASNAVPTDTQYF. DNA of the CDR3: TGCGCCAGCAACGCCGTCCCAACAGATACGCAGTATTTT.

This clone was counted only a few times. V usage is TRBV6-5 and J usage is TRBJ1-1, with D perhaps TRBD1 (6 bases). The CDR3 has 13 amino acids. From germline, CDR1 is MNHEY and CDR2 SVGAGI. Trimming took off 6 bases at V and 4 bases at J, with 12 bases between the two ends. CDR3 sequence reads: CASRKGVGTEAFF. As DNA, the CDR3 is TGTGCCAGCAGGAAGGGGGTTGGCACTGAAGCTTTCTTT.

This rearrangement joins TRBV15 to TRBJ2-4, with D uncertain. V shed 5 bases and J shed 8 bases, with 10 bases lying between them. The length of the CDR3 is 12 residues. Germline CDR1 and CDR2: LNHNV and YYDKDF (reference sequence). Here the CDR3 DNA reads TGTGCCACCAGCCCACATGGGGACATTCAGTACTTC. Its protein product is CATSPHGDIQYF.

This clone was counted between two and nine times. This chain links TRBV7-2 with TRBJ2-3, with TRBD2 matching 10 bases. The germline V gene encodes CDR1 SGHTA and CDR2 FQGNSA. The CDR3 length is 16 residues. Trimming removed 3 bases from V and 4 bases from J; junction bases left unmatched: 7. The CDR3 bases are TGTGCCAGCAGCTTTTGGACTAGCGGAACGTCAGATACGCAGTATTTT. Residues: CASSFWTSGTSDTQYF.

The rearrangement links TRBV30 to TRBJ1-3; maybe TRBD1 (5 bases). Germline V gene data show CDR1 as GTSNPN and CDR2 as SVGIG (reference sequence). The CDR3 has 15 residues. V gave up 2 bases and J gave up 0 bases, with 11 bases separating them. The CDR3 spells CAWSLGAGSGNTIYF. In DNA, the CDR3 is TGTGCCTGGAGTCTTGGGGCCGGCTCTGGAAACACCATATATTTT.